This T cell receptor beta chain comes out of a study of naive and memory T cell subsets. The study's findings and limits: Gini index rose across naive, CM, EM and EMRA in CD4 and CD8. Findings for naive and memory subsets could not be checked against ground truth.

This CDR3 has 14 residues. CDR1 is SQVTM and CDR2 is ANQGSEA in the germline V gene. V was clipped by 6 bases and J by 1 base, with 10 bases between them. The table lists this clonotype with a few counts. Antigen: not known. Both TRBC1 and TRBC2 were covered by a beta constant-region primer of two equimolar oligonucleotides. Ligated cDNA was amplified by four rounds of PCR with nested alpha and beta constant-region primers and SP2. TCRdb recomputed calls from the UMI-ligation and nested PCR reads with MiXCR, one row per CDR3 protein. In the table there are about 120,000 distinct CDR3 sequences, approximately 37% of which are singletons.

This rearrangement joins TRBV29-1 to TRBJ2-6; no clear D. The sequencing sample was made of central memory CD4+ T cells from blood. The source is a human donor in good health. Written as DNA, the CDR3 is TGCAGCGTACGTAGTGAGTCTGGGGCCAACGTCCTGACTTTC. It encodes CSVRSESGANVLTF.